This T cell receptor (beta chain) was sequenced in a study of identifying expanded T cells in peripheral blood. Study-wide results and limits: Clone count variance between approximately 2-week samples rose with total template count.

Trimming took 7 bases from V and 1 from J; bases not matched to a gene: 9. This CDR3 has 14 residues. Germline loops: CDR1 GTSNPN, CDR2 SVGIG (reference sequence). Profiling relied on immunoSEQ multiplex PCR, and the TCRdb table lists in-frame clones only, not all of them. The sample lists under 70,000 clones; approximately 89% were seen once. In its sample, this clone was seen once. Its specificity is unknown. This chain connects TRBV30 to TRBJ2-5; 7 bases match TRBD1. This sequence was found in a person aged 18 to 75 in good health. Material for sequencing was blood. The CDR3 region is CAFEGQTPQETQYF. CDR3 bases: TGTGCCTTCGAGGGACAGACACCCCAAGAGACCCAGTACTTC.